This TCR beta chain was captured by sequencing in a study of high-grade serous ovarian cancer treatment subgroups. Study-wide findings and caveats: The analyses considered CDR3 and ignored CDR1 and CDR2. TCR clonal relatedness correlated positively with neoantigen level. Tumors within one patient showed repertoire similarity of roughly 0.1 to 0.79.

Germline CDR1 and CDR2: LNHDA and SQIVND (reference sequence). V lost 6 bases, J lost 3 bases, and 17 bases lay in between. The CDR3 runs to 15 residues. Tumor samples were taken before definitive surgery or chemotherapy. Generated by immunoSEQ multiplex PCR, the TCRdb table keeps only in-frame clones and is missing some. Here the sample spans 9,100 or so clones, 72% being singletons. As regards this clone: Its specificity is not known.

The receptor was derived from a human donor with high-grade serous ovarian cancer. The chain couples TRBV19 to TRBJ1-2; D remains ambiguous. Sequencing input: tumor tissue. The CDR3 loop reads CASSWALRGDYGYTF. Written as DNA, the CDR3 is TGTGCCAGTAGCTGGGCTTTACGGGGAGACTATGGCTACACCTTC. Full variable domain (missing parts from reference TRBV19 and TRBJ1-2): DGGITQSPKYLFRKEGQNVTLSCEQNLNHDAMYWYRQDPGQGLRLIYYSQIVNDFQKGDIAEGYSVSREKKESFPLTVTSAQKNPTAFYLCASSWALRGDYGYTFGSGTRLTVV.